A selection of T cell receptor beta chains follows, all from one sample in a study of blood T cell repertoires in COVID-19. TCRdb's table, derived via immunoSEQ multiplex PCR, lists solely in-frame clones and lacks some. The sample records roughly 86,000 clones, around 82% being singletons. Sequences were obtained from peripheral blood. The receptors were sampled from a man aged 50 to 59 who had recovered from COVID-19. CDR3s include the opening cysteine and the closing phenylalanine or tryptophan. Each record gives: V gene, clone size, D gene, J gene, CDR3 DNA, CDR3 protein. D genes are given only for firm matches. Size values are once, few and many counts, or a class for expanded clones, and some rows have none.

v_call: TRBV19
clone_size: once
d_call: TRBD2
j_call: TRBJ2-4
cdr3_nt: TGTGCCAGTAGTATAGGCGGGGGGGCACAAAACATTCAGTACTTC
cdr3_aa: CASSIGGGAQNIQYF

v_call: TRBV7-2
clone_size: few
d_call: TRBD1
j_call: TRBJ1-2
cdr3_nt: TGTGCCAGCAGCTTAGCCGGGACAGGGCTCTATGGCTACACCTTC
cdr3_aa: CASSLAGTGLYGYTF

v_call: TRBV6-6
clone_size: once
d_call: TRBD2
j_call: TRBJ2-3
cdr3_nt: TGTGCCAGCAGTTACGAGGGCGGGAGGACAGATACGCAGTATTTT
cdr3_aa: CASSYEGGRTDTQYF

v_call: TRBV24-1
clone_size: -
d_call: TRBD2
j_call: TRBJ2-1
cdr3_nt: TGTGCCACCAGTGACCCTTTTAGCGGGAGCTCCTACAATGAGCAGTTCTTC
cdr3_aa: CATSDPFSGSSYNEQFF

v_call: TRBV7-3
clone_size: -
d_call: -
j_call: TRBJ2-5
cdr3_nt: TGTGCCAGCAGCCCCGGTGGGCCCCAAGAGACCCAGTACTTC
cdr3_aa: CASSPGGPQETQYF

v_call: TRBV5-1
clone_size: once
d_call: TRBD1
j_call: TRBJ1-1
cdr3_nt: TGCGCCAGCACCGAACAGGGGCGGGACACTGAAGCTTTCTTT
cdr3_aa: CASTEQGRDTEAFF

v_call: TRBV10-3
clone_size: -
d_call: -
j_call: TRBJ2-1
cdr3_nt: TGTGCCATCAGGGGGGGGACATCCGACAATGAGCAGTTCTTC
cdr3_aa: CAIRGGTSDNEQFF

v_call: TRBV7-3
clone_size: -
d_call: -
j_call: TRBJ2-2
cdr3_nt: TGTGCCAGCAGCTACAACTCGGGACATATAGCCGGGGAGCTGTTTTTT
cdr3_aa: CASSYNSGHIAGELFF

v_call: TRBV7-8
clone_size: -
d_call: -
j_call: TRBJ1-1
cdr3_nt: TGTGCCAGCAGCGCCTCACAGGGATACACTGAAGCTTTCTTT
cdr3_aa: CASSASQGYTEAFF

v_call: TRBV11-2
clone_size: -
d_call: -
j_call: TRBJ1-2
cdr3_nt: TGTGCCAGCAGCTCCCCGCGCCGCTCTAACTATGGCTACACCTTC
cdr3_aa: CASSSPRRSNYGYTF

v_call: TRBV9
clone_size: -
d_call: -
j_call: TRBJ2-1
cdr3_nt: TGTGCCAGCAGCGTAGCCGGTGAGCAGTTCTTC
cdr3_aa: CASSVAGEQFF

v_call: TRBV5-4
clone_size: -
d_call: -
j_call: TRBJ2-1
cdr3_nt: TGTGCCAGCAGCTCCGGAGGGCTTCAACCCAGCTACAATGAGCAGTTCTTC
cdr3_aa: CASSSGGLQPSYNEQFF

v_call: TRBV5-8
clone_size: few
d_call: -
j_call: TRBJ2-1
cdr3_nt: TGTGCCAGCAGCTTGCTCAATGAGCAGTTCTTC
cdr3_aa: CASSLLNEQFF

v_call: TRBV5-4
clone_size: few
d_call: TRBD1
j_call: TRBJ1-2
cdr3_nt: TGTGCCAGCAGCTATCCAGGGGGCGCTGGTTATGGCTACACCTTC
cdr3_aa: CASSYPGGAGYGYTF

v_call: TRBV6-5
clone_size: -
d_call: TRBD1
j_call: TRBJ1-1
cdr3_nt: TGTGCCAGCAGTCGACAGGGGAAAAACACTGAAGCTTTCTTT
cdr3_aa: CASSRQGKNTEAFF

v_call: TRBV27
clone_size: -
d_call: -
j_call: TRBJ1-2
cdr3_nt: TGTGCCAGCAGTCCGACAGGAGTCGCAGGCTACACCTTC
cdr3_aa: CASSPTGVAGYTF

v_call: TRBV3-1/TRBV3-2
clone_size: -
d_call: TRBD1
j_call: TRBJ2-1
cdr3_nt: TGTGCCAGCAGCCAAACGACAGGGAGTGGAGCTGAGCAGTTCTTC
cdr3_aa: CASSQTTGSGAEQFF

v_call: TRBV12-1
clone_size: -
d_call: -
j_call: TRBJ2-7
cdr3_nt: TGTGCCAGCAGCCTTCCACTAGCGGGGCGCTACGAGCAGTACTTC
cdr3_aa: CASSLPLAGRYEQYF

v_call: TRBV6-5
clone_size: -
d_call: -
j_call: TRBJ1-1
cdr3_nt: TGTGCCAGCAGTCACCCAGAAACGAACACTGAAGCTTTCTTT
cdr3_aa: CASSHPETNTEAFF

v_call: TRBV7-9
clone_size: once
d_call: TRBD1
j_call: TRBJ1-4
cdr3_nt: TGTGCCAGCAGCAAGAACCGGGACAGAGAAAAACTGTTTTTT
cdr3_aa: CASSKNRDREKLFF

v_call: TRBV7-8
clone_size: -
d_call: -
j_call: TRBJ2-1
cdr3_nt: TGTGCCAGCAGCTTAGCGAGGGGGGGGTACAATGAGCAGTTCTTC
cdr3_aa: CASSLARGGYNEQFF

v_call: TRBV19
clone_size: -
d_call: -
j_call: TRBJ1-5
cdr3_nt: TGTGCCAGTAGACGGCGGGGGGTGAAGAACAATCAGCCCCAGCATTTT
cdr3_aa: CASRRRGVKNNQPQHF

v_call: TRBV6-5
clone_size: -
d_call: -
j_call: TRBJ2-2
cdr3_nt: TGTGCCACTACCCGGACTTCCCGCCTGGGGGGGGAGCTGTTTTTT
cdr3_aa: CATTRTSRLGGELFF

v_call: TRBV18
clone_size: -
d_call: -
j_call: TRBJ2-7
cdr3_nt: TGTGCCAGCTCACTTTTAAACTCGGAGGAGCAGTACTTC
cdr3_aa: CASSLLNSEEQYF